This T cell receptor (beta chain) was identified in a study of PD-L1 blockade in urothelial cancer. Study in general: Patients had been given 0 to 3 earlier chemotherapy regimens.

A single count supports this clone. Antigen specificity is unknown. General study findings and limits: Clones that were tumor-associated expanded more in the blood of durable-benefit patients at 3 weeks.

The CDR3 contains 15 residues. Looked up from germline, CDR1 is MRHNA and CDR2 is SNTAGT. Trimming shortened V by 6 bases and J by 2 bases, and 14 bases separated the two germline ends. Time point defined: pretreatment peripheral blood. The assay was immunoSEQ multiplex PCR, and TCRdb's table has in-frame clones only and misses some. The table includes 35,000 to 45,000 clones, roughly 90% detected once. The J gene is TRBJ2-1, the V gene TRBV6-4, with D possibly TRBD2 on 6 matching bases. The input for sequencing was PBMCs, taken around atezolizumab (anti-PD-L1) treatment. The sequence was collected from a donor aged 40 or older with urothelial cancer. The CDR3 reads CASRNPSGPYNEQFF. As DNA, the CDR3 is TGTGCCAGCAGGAACCCCAGCGGGCCCTACAATGAGCAGTTCTTC.